Listed below are T cell receptor beta chains from one sample, sequenced in a study of blood T cell repertoires in COVID-19. Clones were sequenced by immunoSEQ multiplex PCR, and TCRdb holds only the in-frame ones, with some missing. The top ten hold more than 0.95% of the sample, which has about 380,000 clones, more than 70% seen once. Source material: PBMCs or T cells enriched from blood (not recorded which). The receptor set was obtained from a woman aged 18 to 35 who had recovered from COVID-19. Each CDR3 is given with its conserved first and last residue. The order of the fields is clone size, V gene, J gene, D gene, CDR3 DNA, CDR3 protein. D genes are given only for firm matches. Clone size is given for some rows only: seen once, a few or many times, or a class if the clone is expanded.

size: NA
V: TRBV6-1
J: TRBJ2-5
D: TRBD2
DNA: TGTGCCAGCAGTGAACTATCAGCGGGGCTGTACCAAGAGACCCAGTACTTC
CDR3: CASSELSAGLYQETQYF

size: NA
V: TRBV30
J: TRBJ1-4
D: TRBD1
DNA: TGTGCCTGGGGACAGGTTGCCGAAAAACTGTTTTTT
CDR3: CAWGQVAEKLFF

size: NA
V: TRBV19
J: TRBJ2-5
D: TRBD2
DNA: TGTGCCAGTAGTGGACTAGATGGGACCCAGTACTTC
CDR3: CASSGLDGTQYF

size: NA
V: TRBV28
J: TRBJ1-4
D: NA
DNA: TGTGCCAGCAGTTTCGCCCTCTTTTTTGGGAGGACAACTGCAACTAATGAAAAACTGTTTTTT
CDR3: CASSFALFFGRTTATNEKLFF

size: once
V: TRBV25-1
J: TRBJ1-1
D: NA
DNA: TGTGCCAGCAGTGAATATCCAGGGGTGAACACTGAAGCTTTCTTT
CDR3: CASSEYPGVNTEAFF

size: NA
V: TRBV2
J: TRBJ1-5
D: TRBD1
DNA: TGTGCCAGCCGGGACAGGGATCATGGCCCCCAGCATTTT
CDR3: CASRDRDHGPQHF

size: NA
V: TRBV7-2
J: TRBJ1-1
D: TRBD1
DNA: TGTGCCAGCAGCTTAATCCGACAGGGGATGGGAACTGAAGCTTTCTTT
CDR3: CASSLIRQGMGTEAFF

size: NA
V: TRBV24-1
J: TRBJ1-1
D: NA
DNA: TGTGCCACCAGTGATCCCGGGTCCAACACTGAAGCTTTCTTT
CDR3: CATSDPGSNTEAFF

size: NA
V: TRBV28
J: TRBJ2-2
D: TRBD2
DNA: TGTGCCAGCAGTCCCCGTCATGCGGGGGTATACACCGGGGAGCTGTTTTTT
CDR3: CASSPRHAGVYTGELFF

size: NA
V: TRBV7-9
J: TRBJ1-4
D: TRBD1
DNA: TGTGCCAGCAGCCTGACAGGGACTGAGGATGAAAAACTGTTTTTT
CDR3: CASSLTGTEDEKLFF

size: NA
V: TRBV7-2
J: TRBJ2-2
D: NA
DNA: TGTGCCAGCAGCTTTTCGCAGGGCGGCACCGGGGAGCTGTTTTTT
CDR3: CASSFSQGGTGELFF

size: NA
V: TRBV19
J: TRBJ1-5
D: NA
DNA: TGTGCCAGTGGAACCGGGACAACTCAGCCCCAGCATTTT
CDR3: CASGTGTTQPQHF

size: NA
V: TRBV4-1
J: TRBJ1-2
D: TRBD1
DNA: TGCGCCAGCAGCCAGGTAACAGGGGCCTATGGCTACACCTTC
CDR3: CASSQVTGAYGYTF

size: NA
V: TRBV6-1
J: TRBJ1-1
D: NA
DNA: TGTGCCAGCAGTGAGGTAGGGGGCACTGAAGCTTTCTTT
CDR3: CASSEVGGTEAFF

size: NA
V: TRBV28
J: TRBJ2-5
D: TRBD2
DNA: TGTGCCAGCAGCCTACACACTAGCGGGGTAGAGACCCAGTACTTC
CDR3: CASSLHTSGVETQYF

size: NA
V: TRBV7-3
J: TRBJ2-3
D: TRBD2
DNA: TGTGCCAGCAGCCCTGCCGGGGGGGGTGGAGATACGCAGTATTTT
CDR3: CASSPAGGGGDTQYF

size: NA
V: TRBV19
J: TRBJ1-2
D: TRBD1
DNA: TGTGCCAGTAGTATTATGGGACAGCCACTCTATGGCTACACCTTC
CDR3: CASSIMGQPLYGYTF

size: NA
V: TRBV4-1
J: TRBJ1-2
D: NA
DNA: TGCGCCAGCAGCCCCACAGGGCCGAGAGGCTACACCTTC
CDR3: CASSPTGPRGYTF

size: NA
V: TRBV4-2
J: TRBJ1-5
D: NA
DNA: TGTGCCAGCAGCCAAGATTGGGAGGGGAAATATCAGCCCCAGCATTTT
CDR3: CASSQDWEGKYQPQHF

size: NA
V: TRBV9
J: TRBJ1-6
D: NA
DNA: TGTGCCAGCAGCGTAGATGGTTTCGGGAGCTCCTATAATTCACCCCTCCACTTT
CDR3: CASSVDGFGSSYNSPLHF

size: NA
V: TRBV19
J: TRBJ1-2
D: NA
DNA: TGTGCCAGTAGCCCTCCGGGCAGGAGGTACACCTTC
CDR3: CASSPPGRRYTF

size: NA
V: TRBV18
J: TRBJ2-4
D: NA
DNA: TGTGCCAGCTCACCCACCATGGGCGCAGGGGTAGCCAAAAACATTCAGTACTTC
CDR3: CASSPTMGAGVAKNIQYF

size: NA
V: TRBV10-3
J: TRBJ2-2
D: NA
DNA: TGTGCCATCAGTGCAGGGGACACCGGGGAGCTGTTTTTT
CDR3: CAISAGDTGELFF

size: once
V: TRBV11-1
J: TRBJ1-5
D: NA
DNA: TGTGCCAGCAGCTTAGAAGGGGGTCAGCCCCAGCATTTT
CDR3: CASSLEGGQPQHF

size: NA
V: TRBV6-5
J: TRBJ2-3
D: TRBD1
DNA: TGTGCCAGCACCGACCGGGACAGGGGGACAGATACGCAGTATTTT
CDR3: CASTDRDRGTDTQYF

size: NA
V: TRBV29-1
J: TRBJ1-2
D: TRBD1
DNA: TGCAGCGTCCGGGCGGCTCAGGGGGTTTTCATCTATGGCTACACCTTC
CDR3: CSVRAAQGVFIYGYTF

size: once
V: TRBV29-1
J: TRBJ2-7
D: NA
DNA: TGCAGCGTTGGGGGACAACCCTACGAGCAGTACTTC
CDR3: CSVGGQPYEQYF

size: once
V: TRBV19
J: TRBJ2-1
D: NA
DNA: TGTGCCAGTAGTACTCCGGGACAAGTAAATGAGCAGTTCTTC
CDR3: CASSTPGQVNEQFF

size: NA
V: TRBV6-5
J: TRBJ2-7
D: NA
DNA: TGTGCCAGCAGTTACTCCCCCGGGAAACTTTACGAGCAGTACTTC
CDR3: CASSYSPGKLYEQYF